One T cell receptor beta chain is described in this entry. Its matching antigen is unknown. The sample originates from a study of shared clonotypes between healthy human individuals. Study-wide results and limits: The expectation was that sequencing depth would affect clonotype sharing among donors.

With 3 bases clipped from V and 3 bases from J, the junction kept 3 bases outside the gene matches. Germline CDR1 is SGDLS and CDR2 is YYNGEE. This CDR3 has 14 amino acids. Clones were read by immunoSEQ multiplex PCR, and TCRdb kept only the in-frame ones, dropping some. The profile shows approximately 720,000 clones, 92% of them singletons. Selected positively for CCR7 and CD45RO-negative, naive CD8 cells excluded terminally differentiated effector memory CD45RA+ cells. All the donors were Caucasian adults who lived in Nashville, Tennessee. The sequenced sample consisted of naive CD8+ T cells sorted from blood. The sequence was obtained from a man aged 25 to 40 in good health. The rearrangement links TRBV9 to TRBJ2-1; 7 bases are shared with TRBD1. The CDR3 spells CASSAGTDYNEQFF. CDR3 sequence (DNA): TGTGCCAGCAGCGCAGGGACAGACTACAATGAGCAGTTCTTC.